Below, 28 T cell receptor beta chains from the same sample are listed, as sequenced in a study of T cells and copy number aberrations in small-cell lung cancer (dated by TCRdb to the early 2020s). The library was made by the immunoSEQ multiplex PCR assay. TCRdb's version of the immuneACCESS table is confined to in-frame rearrangements and falls short of the full clone set. An unresolved V gene accounts for under half of the shortfall where checked; the remainder is of unknown origin. For this sample there are over 5,000 clones; roughly 76% appear just once. The leading ten clones occupy around 8.8% of the sample. The material sequenced was tumor tissue. The receptor set was obtained from a man aged 50-59 years with small cell lung cancer.

The V call is TRBV18, the J call TRBJ2-5; D not resolved. V was shortened by 3 bases and J by 4 bases, with 9 bases between the two germline ends. The V gene's germline CDR1 is KGHSH and CDR2 LQKENI. The CDR3 loop spans 13 amino acids. CDR3 protein: CASSPRPPETQYF. DNA for the CDR3: TGTGCCAGCTCACCGCGACCACCAGAGACCCAGTACTTC.

This chain uses TRBV5-1 with TRBJ1-2, with D tentatively TRBD1 (5 bases). The CDR3 is made up of 15 amino acids. V was shortened by 3 bases and J by 8 bases, with 20 bases between the two germline ends. CDR1 is SGHRS and CDR2 is YFSETQ in the germline V gene. The CDR3 nucleotides read TGCGCCAGCAGCTCATCCGGGACCCCATTAGGCGGCTACACCTTC. Amino acid sequence: CASSSSGTPLGGYTF.

This clone is a singleton in its sample. Relative to the germline gene, one junction end is altered; a read error may explain this. The chain recombines TRBV16 with TRBJ1-1; D may be TRBD1 (5 bases). Germline V gene data show CDR1 as KGHSY and CDR2 as FQNENV. The CDR3 has 13 residues. CDR3 sequence reads: CTSRQTVYTEAFF. The CDR3, as DNA: TGTACCAGCAGACAGACCGTGTATACTGAAGCTTTCTTT.

The gene calls are TRBV10-3 and TRBJ1-1; tentative D call: TRBD1 (6 bases). V was shortened by 3 bases and J by 3 bases, with 11 bases between the two germline ends. Germline loops: CDR1 ENHRY, CDR2 SYGVKD. This CDR3 comprises 14 residues. CDR3 in amino acids: CAISERGSDTEAFF. Written as DNA, the CDR3 is TGTGCCATCAGTGAAAGGGGGTCGGACACTGAAGCTTTCTTT.

The DNA for the CDR3 is TGTGCCAGTAGTAGCAGGGGGCTCTATCAGCCCCAGCATTTT. Residues: CASSSRGLYQPQHF. The V gene is TRBV19, the J gene TRBJ1-5; the match to TRBD1 covers 8 bases. From germline, CDR1 is LNHDA and CDR2 SQIVND (reference sequence). The CDR3 is made up of 14 amino acids. With 4 bases clipped from V and 5 bases from J, the junction kept 4 bases outside the gene matches.

Notes on this clone: An end of the junction differs from the germline gene, which may be a read error. This sequence joins TRBV7-7 and TRBJ2-1, with TRBD2 identical over 11 bases. The CDR3 is made up of 15 amino acids. Germline V gene lookup returns CDR1 SSHAT and CDR2 FNYEAQ (reference sequence). The CDR3 reads CASSPTGLADNEQFF. DNA of the CDR3: TGTGCTAGCAGCCCCACGGGACTAGCGGACAATGAGCAGTTCTTC.

The chain combines TRBV28 with TRBJ2-1, with 7 bases that match TRBD2. V lost 7 bases, J lost 2 bases, and 2 bases stayed unmatched. The CDR3 covers 13 residues. From germline, CDR1 is MDHEN and CDR2 SYDVKM. The CDR3 sequence is CASTLAAYNEQFF. CDR3 DNA: TGTGCCAGCACCCTAGCGGCCTACAATGAGCAGTTCTTC. Full variable domain (outside the CDR3, taken from reference TRBV28 and TRBJ2-1): DVKVTQSSRYLVKRTGEKVFLECVQDMDHENMFWYRQDPGLGLRLIYFSYDVKMKEKGDIPEGYSVSREKKERFSLILESASTNQTSMYLCASTLAAYNEQFFGPGTRLTVL.

Of note for this clone: It may be a read error: a sequence one base away is much more abundant. The J gene is TRBJ2-7, the V gene TRBV2; 7 nucleotides align to TRBD2. V gave up 11 bases and J gave up 7 bases; unmatched junction bases: 11. The germline CDR1 and CDR2 sequences are SNHLY and FYNNEI. The CDR3 covers 12 residues. The CDR3 sequence: CASGNNGREQYF. Here the CDR3 DNA reads TGTGCCTCGGGGAACAACGGGAGGGAGCAGTACTTC.

V is TRBV30 and J is TRBJ1-2, with TRBD1 identical over 7 bases. In germline, CDR1 is GTSNPN, CDR2 SVGIG (reference sequence). J lost 8 bases, V lost 2 bases, and 11 bases had no gene match. CDR3 size: 14 residues. As DNA, the CDR3 is TGTGCCTGGAGTCGGATAGGGGGCGCCGAGGGCTACACCTTC. This translates into CAWSRIGGAEGYTF.

The chain employs TRBV20-1 and TRBJ2-1; TRBD2 is a possible D gene (5 bases). The CDR3 extends over 10 amino acids. CDR1 DFQATT and CDR2 SNEGSKA come from the germline V gene (reference sequence). The V and J ends lost 5 bases and 6 bases respectively, with 5 bases between them. The CDR3 here is CSALANEQFF. Written as DNA, the CDR3 is TGCAGTGCTCTAGCCAATGAGCAGTTCTTC.

This sequence joins TRBV6-5 and TRBJ2-7; 13 bases map to TRBD2. The CDR3 consists of 15 residues. V lost 6 bases to trimming and J lost 2 bases; unmatched junction nucleotides: 4. Germline V CDR1 and CDR2: MNHEY, SVGAGI. The CDR3 reads CASSLLAGGAYEQYF. The DNA for the CDR3 is TGTGCCAGCAGCCTACTAGCGGGAGGGGCCTACGAGCAGTACTTC.

In its sample, this clone is medium-sized. The chain couples TRBV4-1 to TRBJ2-3; D gene ambiguous. Germline lookup yields CDR1 MGHRA and CDR2 YSYEKL. V shed 5 bases and J shed 0 bases, with 9 bases lying between them. This CDR3 has 14 residues. Here the CDR3 reads CASSSRDSTDTQYF. CDR3 nucleotides: TGCGCCAGCAGCTCAAGAGATAGCACAGATACGCAGTATTTT.

The V gene is TRBV10-3, the J gene TRBJ2-1; TRBD2 matches 10 bases. CDR3 length: 15 amino acids. J lost 2 bases, V lost 5 bases, and 3 bases had no gene match. Per germline, CDR1 ENHRY and CDR2 SYGVKD. The CDR3 coding sequence is TGTGCCATCAGTTCCGGGACTAGCGCCTACAATGAGCAGTTCTTC. Its protein is CAISSGTSAYNEQFF.

This chain links TRBV6-5 with TRBJ1-5; the match to TRBD1 covers 7 bases. CDR1 and CDR2 (germline): MNHEY, SVGAGI. Trimming cost V 10 bases and J 3 bases; bases outside gene matches: 6. CDR3 length equals 13 residues. In nucleotides, the CDR3 is TGTGCCATCGGGACAGCCTACAATCAGCCCCAGCATTTT. It codes for CAIGTAYNQPQHF.

V gene TRBV18 combines with J gene TRBJ1-1, with D possibly matching TRBD1 (5 bases). This CDR3 region has 12 residues. The V end was cut by 2 bases, the J end by 7 bases, with 8 bases between. Germline values: CDR1 KGHSH, CDR2 LQKENI. CDR3 sequence reads: CASSPKGYEAFF. DNA for the CDR3: TGTGCCAGCTCACCAAAGGGGTATGAAGCTTTCTTT.

The rearrangement joins TRBV11-1 to TRBJ2-3; D remains ambiguous. Deletions cut 4 bases from V and 0 bases from J, with 8 bases between. The CDR3 is made up of 14 amino acids. CDR1 and CDR2 (germline): SGHAT, FQDESV (reference sequence). The CDR3: CASSSFLSTDTQYF. CDR3 DNA: TGTGCCAGCAGCTCCTTTCTTAGCACAGATACGCAGTATTTT.

The table lists this clone with a count of one. This sequence joins TRBV5-1 and TRBJ2-3, with D possibly TRBD2 on 6 matching bases. This CDR3 spans 13 amino acids. Trimming took off 5 bases at V and 0 bases at J, with 7 bases between the two ends. The germline V gene has CDR1 SGHRS and CDR2 YFSETQ. Here the CDR3 reads CASRRGSTDTQYF. CDR3 DNA sequence: TGCGCCAGCAGGCGGGGAAGCACAGATACGCAGTATTTT.

The chain uses TRBV19 and TRBJ1-2; D gene ambiguous. Germline V lookup: CDR1 LNHDA, CDR2 SQIVND (reference sequence). Trimming took off 3 bases at V and 6 bases at J, with 8 bases between the two ends. This CDR3 spans 12 amino acids. CDR3 sequence: CASSIRRDGYTF. The CDR3 DNA sequence: TGTGCCAGTAGTATCCGGAGGGATGGCTACACCTTC.

V gene TRBV19 combines with J gene TRBJ1-1, with D unclear. Germline CDR1 and CDR2: LNHDA and SQIVND (reference sequence). This CDR3 region has 14 residues. V gave up 6 bases and J gave up 6 bases, with 17 bases separating them. The chain's CDR3 is CASSLIGLSPEAFF. CDR3 nucleotides: TGTGCCAGTAGCCTAATAGGGCTTAGTCCTGAAGCTTTCTTT. Full variable domain (rest looked up from reference TRBV19 and TRBJ1-1): DGGITQSPKYLFRKEGQNVTLSCEQNLNHDAMYWYRQDPGQGLRLIYYSQIVNDFQKGDIAEGYSVSREKKESFPLTVTSAQKNPTAFYLCASSLIGLSPEAFFGQGTRLTVV.

There are a few counts of this clone. The chain uses TRBV5-1 and TRBJ1-5; D remains ambiguous. Germline V gene lookup returns CDR1 SGHRS and CDR2 YFSETQ. V was pared by 0 bases and J by 3 bases, with 4 bases between. This CDR3 comprises 13 residues. The CDR3 sequence is CASSLGPNQPQHF. CDR3 in DNA: TGCGCCAGCAGCTTGGGTCCCAATCAGCCCCAGCATTTT.

This chain links TRBV5-4 with TRBJ2-7; D uncertain. V was trimmed by 1 base and J by 0 bases, leaving 8 bases between them. Germline V gene data show CDR1 as SGHNT and CDR2 as YYREEE (reference sequence). This CDR3 comprises 14 residues. In DNA, the CDR3 is TGTGCCAGCAGCTTGTTCAGCACCTCCTACGAGCAGTACTTC. This encodes CASSLFSTSYEQYF.

The CDR3 nucleotides are TGTGCCTGTACTGGCATTTTCGGCAATCAGCCCCAGCATTTT. Its protein is CACTGIFGNQPQHF. The rearrangement joins TRBV28 to TRBJ1-5; D gene ambiguous. The ends were cut back, 11 bases at V and 2 bases at J, with 16 bases in the middle. CDR1 MDHEN and CDR2 SYDVKM come from the germline V gene. CDR3 length: 14 amino acids.

This clone was seen a few times. This sample also contains other DNA sequences that code for the same CDR3. This chain connects TRBV29-1 to TRBJ1-1; D is uncertain. The CDR3 is 11 residues long. CDR1 is SQVTM and CDR2 is ANQGSEA in the germline V gene. V was shortened by 7 bases and J by 0 bases, with 6 bases between the two germline ends. Here the CDR3 reads CSGRLNTEAFF. Here the CDR3 DNA reads TGCAGCGGAAGGTTGAACACTGAAGCTTTCTTT.

The V gene is TRBV19, the J gene TRBJ2-7; weak D call: TRBD1 (6 bases). Germline CDR1 LNHDA, CDR2 SQIVND (reference sequence). The CDR3 is 12 residues long. Trimming removed 6 bases from V and 2 bases from J, with 8 bases in between. The CDR3, as DNA: TGTGCCAGTAGAAGGGGGACCTACGAGCAGTACTTC. Residues: CASRRGTYEQYF. Complete variable domain (other parts from reference TRBV19 and TRBJ2-7): DGGITQSPKYLFRKEGQNVTLSCEQNLNHDAMYWYRQDPGQGLRLIYYSQIVNDFQKGDIAEGYSVSREKKESFPLTVTSAQKNPTAFYLCASRRGTYEQYFGPGTRLTVT.

The chain joins TRBV9 to TRBJ1-1; the match to TRBD1 covers 10 bases. Germline loops: CDR1 SGDLS, CDR2 YYNGEE. V dropped 2 bases and J dropped 8; count of bases not matched to a gene: 9. The CDR3 loop spans 15 amino acids. For the CDR3, the DNA is TGTGCCAGCAGCGTCTCCGGGACAGGGGATAGGGAAGCTTTCTTT. Residues: CASSVSGTGDREAFF.

This clone appeared a single time. CDR3 protein: CASSLGTSGRARGNEQFF. The CDR3 nucleotides read TGTGCCAGCAGCCTGGGGACTAGCGGGAGGGCAAGGGGCAATGAGCAGTTCTTC. V is TRBV7-6 and J is TRBJ2-1, with TRBD2 matching 16 bases. Trimming took 5 bases from V and 6 from J; bases not matched to a gene: 10. The CDR3 consists of 18 residues. Germline CDR1 SGHVS, CDR2 FNYEAQ.

Comments on this clone: Other DNA sequences in the sample encode the same CDR3. The J gene is TRBJ1-1, the V gene TRBV6-5, with D unresolved. Trimming cost V 2 bases and J 2 bases, with 9 bases left between them. The CDR3 consists of 14 residues. Germline V gene lookup returns CDR1 MNHEY and CDR2 SVGAGI. The CDR3 sequence: CASSYEGGNTEAFF. The CDR3 coding sequence is TGTGCCAGCAGTTACGAGGGAGGAAACACTGAAGCTTTCTTT.

This chain joins TRBV30 and TRBJ2-1, with D uncertain. The CDR3 sequence is 13 residues long. The germline V gene has CDR1 GTSNPN and CDR2 SVGIG (reference sequence). Trimming stripped 3 bases from V and 7 bases from J, with 13 bases between. The CDR3 nucleotides read TGTGCCTGGAGGTTGTCGAGCGTTAATGAGCAGTTCTTC. This translates into CAWRLSSVNEQFF.